The 31 T cell receptor beta chains listed next were all sequenced from one sample in a study of Graves' ophthalmopathy and Graves' hyperthyroidism. From RNA, the CDR3 regions of TCR beta chains were amplified and sequenced. First-round RT-PCR employed HTBI primers, with a second-round multiplex PCR after it. TCRdb re-analysed the multiplex PCR reads in MiXCR, keeping a single row per CDR3 protein. The sample lists roughly 700,000 distinct CDR3 sequences, about 44% occurring once. Sequencing was performed on peripheral blood. The receptors originated from an adult man with Graves' ophthalmopathy.

This clonotype came up a few times. Just one base apart from a much larger clone, this may be a read error. CDR3 coding DNA: TGTGCCAGCAGCTTATCTGGGACCGAGAATGAAAAACTGCTTTTT. Amino acid sequence: CASSLSGTENEKLLF. The chain employs TRBV11-2 and TRBJ1-4, with a tentative D call TRBD1 (5 bases). Germline-derived CDR1 and CDR2 are SGHAT and FQNNGV. The CDR3 runs to 15 residues.

This clonotype was detected a few times. The V gene is TRBV4-1, the J gene TRBJ2-7; D gene ambiguous. This CDR3 has 16 amino acids. The V end was cut by 1 base, the J end by 6 bases, with 19 bases between. Germline V gene sequence: CDR1 MGHRA, CDR2 YSYEKL. CDR3 nucleotides: TGCGCCAGCAGCCAAGGAGCTGTGCGGCGCTTCGGCGAGCAGTACTTC. Encoded protein: CASSQGAVRRFGEQYF.

V is TRBV19 and J is TRBJ1-4; D is possibly TRBD1 (6 bases). V was pared by 4 bases and J by 8 bases, with 14 bases between. There are 14 residues in the CDR3. The germline V gene has CDR1 LNHDA and CDR2 SQIVND (reference sequence). CDR3 sequence (DNA): TGTGCCAGTAGTACTACAGGGTACGGCGAAAAACTGTTTTTT. Its translation: CASSTTGYGEKLFF. The full variable domain, with the rest looked up from reference TRBV19 and TRBJ1-4, is DGGITQSPKYLFRKEGQNVTLSCEQNLNHDAMYWYRQDPGQGLRLIYYSQIVNDFQKGDIAEGYSVSREKKESFPLTVTSAQKNPTAFYLCASSTTGYGEKLFFGSGTQLSVL.

V usage is TRBV9 and J usage is TRBJ2-5, with 9 bases that match TRBD2. This CDR3 has 14 residues. The ends lost 2 bases at V and 3 bases at J; junction bases unmatched: 2. Looked up from germline, CDR1 is SGDLS and CDR2 is YYNGEE. CDR3 sequence reads: CASSVTSGEETQYF. In DNA form, the CDR3 reads TGTGCCAGCAGCGTGACTAGCGGAGAAGAGACCCAGTACTTC.

This clonotype was observed a few times. The V gene is TRBV15, the J gene TRBJ2-7, with D perhaps matching TRBD2 (7 bases). The CDR3 totals 17 residues. The V gene's germline CDR1 is LNHNV and CDR2 YYDKDF (reference sequence). Trimming shortened V by 1 base and J by 5 bases, and 21 bases separated the two germline ends. The CDR3 spells CATSRVRGGAFGDEQYF. The CDR3 DNA reads TGTGCCACCAGCAGAGTCCGAGGGGGGGCCTTCGGAGACGAGCAGTACTTC.

As concerns this clonotype: As the CDR3 is not closed by the conserved phenylalanine or tryptophan, this likely results from a read error. The chain combines TRBV9 with TRBJ2-7; the D is unclear. From germline, CDR1 is SGDLS and CDR2 YYNGEE. V lost 0 bases, J lost 3 bases, and 13 bases lay in between. CDR3 length: 15 amino acids. CDR3 amino acids: CASSVDPQEIYEQYC. Written as DNA, the CDR3 is TGTGCCAGCAGCGTAGATCCGCAGGAGATCTACGAGCAGTACTGC.

Only a few counts were recorded for this clonotype. CDR3 bases: TGTGCCAGCAGATTGACTAGCGGGGGACCCTCCTACGAGCAGTACTTC. Protein sequence: CASRLTSGGPSYEQYF. This chain joins TRBV7-2 and TRBJ2-7, with 12 nucleotides matching TRBD2. J was trimmed by 0 bases and V by 6 bases; bases with no gene match: 6. This CDR3 is 16 amino acids long. Germline assignment: CDR1 SGHTA and CDR2 FQGNSA.

In this sample, this clonotype turned up a few times. The chain recombines TRBV2 with TRBJ1-2; 8 nucleotides line up with TRBD1. The CDR3 has 15 residues. Germline CDR1 reads SNHLY; CDR2 reads FYNNEI. V lost 6 bases to trimming and J lost 4 bases; unmatched junction nucleotides: 10. CDR3 DNA: TGTGCCAGCAGCGAGGGGACAGGCAGGGGCTATGGCTACACCTTC. It codes for CASSEGTGRGYGYTF. Drawing the rest from reference TRBV2 and TRBJ1-2, the complete variable domain is EPEVTQTPSHQVTQMGQEVILRCVPISNHLYFYWYRQILGQKVEFLVSFYNNEISEKSEIFDDQFSVERPDGSNFTLKIRSTKLEDSAMYFCASSEGTGRGYGYTFGSGTRLTVV.

The chain is built from TRBV7-9 and TRBJ1-4; 7 bases map to TRBD1. Looked up from germline, CDR1 is SEHNR and CDR2 is FQNEAQ (reference sequence). CDR3 length: 14 residues. Unmatched junction bases numbered 6, after V lost 3 bases and J lost 8 bases. The CDR3 here is CASSFTGVYEKLFF. The CDR3 DNA reads as TGTGCCAGCAGCTTTACAGGGGTTTACGAAAAACTGTTTTTT. Full variable domain (rest looked up from reference TRBV7-9 and TRBJ1-4): DTGVSQNPRHKITKRGQNVTFRCDPISEHNRLYWYRQTLGQGPEFLTYFQNEAQLEKSRLLSDRFSAERPKGSFSTLEIQRTEQGDSAMYLCASSFTGVYEKLFFGSGTQLSVL.

The J gene is TRBJ1-1, the V gene TRBV2; TRBD1 matches 11 bases. The CDR3 length is 15 residues. Trimming took 6 bases from V and 1 from J; bases not matched to a gene: 4. Germline lookup yields CDR1 SNHLY and CDR2 FYNNEI. CDR3 sequence reads: CASSRGQGENTEAFF. The CDR3 DNA follows: TGTGCCAGCAGCCGGGGACAGGGGGAGAACACTGAAGCTTTCTTT.

This clonotype occurred a few times. The chain joins TRBV5-5 to TRBJ2-5; D could derive from TRBD1 or TRBD2 (6 bases each). The CDR3 has 14 amino acids. The germline CDR1 and CDR2 sequences are SGHKS and YYEKEE (reference sequence). Trimming took off 0 bases at V and 6 bases at J, with 12 bases between the two ends. The CDR3 is CASSLEWGAKTQYF. CDR3 bases: TGTGCCAGCAGCTTGGAATGGGGGGCCAAGACCCAGTACTTC.

In its sample, this clonotype was seen a few times. Relative to the germline gene, one junction end is altered; a read error may explain this. This chain links TRBV29-1 with TRBJ2-5; the match to TRBD1 covers 7 bases. Germline V gene data show CDR1 as SQVTM and CDR2 as ANQGSEA. This CDR3 is built from 14 residues. The CDR3 nucleotides are TGCAGCGTTGGGGGGACAGCTCTCCAAGAGGCCCAGTACTTC. Residues: CSVGGTALQEAQYF.

The V call is TRBV28, the J call TRBJ1-1; D is ambiguous. V lost 6 bases and J lost 8, with 13 bases in between. CDR3 size: 12 residues. The germline V gene has CDR1 MDHEN and CDR2 SYDVKM. CDR3: CASSRAIGEAFF. As DNA, the CDR3 is TGTGCCAGCAGCCGGGCGATCGGGGAAGCTTTCTTT.

This chain joins TRBV20-1 and TRBJ1-5; no firm D call. CDR1 is DFQATT, CDR2 SNEGSKA, per germline (reference sequence). Trimming cost V 3 bases and J 0 bases, with 15 bases left between them. The CDR3 contains 16 residues. CDR3 amino acids: CSASPEWSNSNQPQHF. The CDR3, as DNA: TGCAGTGCTAGCCCCGAATGGAGCAATAGCAATCAGCCCCAGCATTTT.

The chain combines TRBV25-1 with TRBJ1-1; 12 bases match TRBD1. From germline, CDR1 is MGHDK and CDR2 SYGVNS. This CDR3 has 16 amino acids. V was clipped by 3 bases and J by 6 bases; unmatched bases: 8. CDR3 coding DNA: TGTGCCAGCAGTGATAGTGCCGGGGACAGGGGGCCTGAAGCTTTCTTT. Protein: CASSDSAGDRGPEAFF.

J is TRBJ2-2 and V is TRBV4-2, with unresolved D. Germline CDR1 LGHNA, CDR2 YNFKEQ. Trimming stripped 0 bases from V and 5 bases from J, with 16 bases between. The CDR3 has 17 residues. The CDR3 spells CASSQDMAGRETGELFF. The CDR3 bases are TGTGCCAGCAGCCAAGATATGGCAGGAAGGGAAACCGGGGAGCTGTTTTTT.

The chain links TRBV10-3 to TRBJ1-1; the match to TRBD1 covers 7 bases. The V segment lost 10 bases and the J segment 3 bases; nucleotides outside the gene matches: 8. Germline V lookup: CDR1 ENHRY, CDR2 SYGVKD. CDR3 length: 13 amino acids. This chain's CDR3 is CATLTGTHTEAFF. In DNA, the CDR3 is TGTGCCACCCTGACAGGGACGCACACTGAAGCTTTCTTT.

Details on this clonotype: This likely comes from a read error, as the CDR3 has no conserved phenylalanine or tryptophan at its end. This chain joins TRBV20-1 and TRBJ2-7; D tentatively fits TRBD1 or TRBD2 (5 bases each). The CDR3 runs 14 residues. V was trimmed by 2 bases and J by 0 bases, leaving 11 bases between them. Germline values: CDR1 DFQATT, CDR2 SNEGSKA (reference sequence). The CDR3 is CSARPGTSSYEQYS. Written as DNA, the CDR3 is TGCAGTGCTAGACCCGGGACGAGCTCCTACGAGCAGTACTCC.

This clonotype occurred a few times. The V and J genes are TRBV19 and TRBJ2-5; D is perhaps TRBD2 (5 bases). The CDR3 is made up of 11 amino acids. The ends were cut back, 9 bases at V and 2 bases at J, with 7 bases in the middle. Per the germline V gene, CDR1 is LNHDA and CDR2 is SQIVND (reference sequence). CDR3 DNA: TGTGCCAGAGAGGGACAAGAGACCCAGTACTTC. It translates to CAREGQETQYF.

The chain carries TRBV12-3 or TRBV12-4 and TRBJ1-2; D remains unclear. Trimming removed 10 bases at V and 5 bases at J, with 11 bases between. The CDR3 has 11 amino acids. As DNA, the CDR3 is TGTGCCACCGCCCCCCCATATGGCTACACCTTC. Translated, it gives CATAPPYGYTF.

This clonotype was detected once. A junction boundary mismatches the germline segment, possibly from a read error. This chain joins TRBV10-3 and TRBJ1-3, with TRBD1 matching 8 bases. Germline V gives CDR1 ENHRY, CDR2 SYGVKD. The CDR3 runs to 14 residues. The CDR3 spells CASSWDRPGNTIYF. DNA of the CDR3: TGTGCCAGCAGTTGGGACAGGCCGGGGAACACCATATATTTT.

There are many counts of this clonotype. V usage is TRBV10-3 and J usage is TRBJ1-1, with D possibly being TRBD1 (5 bases). Germline V gives CDR1 ENHRY, CDR2 SYGVKD. The CDR3 runs 13 residues. Trimming took off 7 bases at V and 2 bases at J, with 11 bases between the two ends. CDR3 sequence reads: CAITLGPNTEAFF. CDR3 nucleotides: TGTGCCATCACCCTGGGGCCCAACACTGAAGCTTTCTTT.

J is TRBJ2-2 and V is TRBV25-1; D unclear. Trimming took off 4 bases at V and 2 bases at J, with 17 bases between the two ends. This CDR3 has 17 amino acids. CDR1 is MGHDK, CDR2 SYGVNS, per germline. The CDR3 region is CASSARDAQTNTGELFF. In DNA, the CDR3 is TGTGCCAGCAGTGCTAGAGATGCGCAAACCAACACCGGGGAGCTGTTTTTT.

The chain uses TRBV10-3 and TRBJ2-5; the D gene is possibly TRBD2 (5 bases). There are 12 residues in the CDR3. Germline CDR1 reads ENHRY; CDR2 reads SYGVKD. V dropped 10 bases and J dropped 0 bases, with 9 bases sitting between them. The CDR3 region has the DNA TGTGCCAGACTAAGGAACCAAGAGACCCAGTACTTC. Residues: CARLRNQETQYF.

The chain joins TRBV5-1 to TRBJ2-7; a weak D match, TRBD2 (6 bases). CDR3 length: 17 residues. The V and J ends lost 2 bases and 12 bases respectively, with 30 bases between them. Germline CDR1 and CDR2: SGHRS and YFSETQ. CDR3 coding DNA: TGCGCCAGCAGCTTAGACGAAACCGGGACGCCCTCCTGGAGGGGGTACTTC. Translated, it gives CASSLDETGTPSWRGYF.

The table lists this clonotype with a few counts. The genes are TRBV7-9 and TRBJ2-7, with 11 bases lining up with TRBD1. CDR3 size: 14 residues. CDR1 is SEHNR, CDR2 FQNEAQ, per germline (reference sequence). V lost 6 bases and J lost 3; bases outside the gene matches: 4. The CDR3 nucleotides read TGTGCCAGCAGAGGGACAGGGGGACTCTACGAGCAGTACTTC. The encoded protein is CASRGTGGLYEQYF.

As to this clonotype: Relative to the germline gene, one junction end is altered; a read error may explain this. This sequence joins TRBV7-3 and TRBJ1-1; unclear D gene. CDR3 size: 11 residues. Per the germline V gene, CDR1 is SGHTA and CDR2 is FQGTGA. In nucleotides, the CDR3 is TGTGCCGGGCGTCTGAACACTGAAGCTTTCTTC. Translation gives CAGRLNTEAFF.

Note on this clonotype: A read error may produce the germline difference seen at one junction end. The gene calls are TRBV7-2 and TRBJ2-6; TRBD1 matches 8 bases. Germline V gives CDR1 SGHTA, CDR2 FQGNSA. This CDR3 region has 15 residues. CDR3 region: CASSFDRGGTNVLTF. CDR3 DNA sequence: TGTGCCAGCAGCTTCGACAGGGGTGGGACCAACGTCCTGACTTTC.

This rearrangement joins TRBV5-5 to TRBJ2-7; 9 bases match TRBD2. The CDR3 totals 14 residues. Germline V lookup: CDR1 SGHKS, CDR2 YYEKEE (reference sequence). With V trimmed by 4 bases and J by 0 bases, 2 bases remained unmatched. As DNA, the CDR3 is TGTGCCAGCAGCGCGCGGGGGGGCTCCTACGAGCAGTACGTC. This encodes CASSARGGSYEQYV.

This clonotype was seen a handful of times. The chain uses TRBV19 and TRBJ2-7; the D call may be TRBD1 or TRBD2 (5 bases each). CDR3 size: 14 residues. Per the germline V gene, CDR1 is LNHDA and CDR2 is SQIVND (reference sequence). Trimming removed 9 bases from V and 5 bases from J, with 20 bases in between. The CDR3 protein is CASTPSGPWDEQYF. CDR3 sequence (DNA): TGTGCCAGCACGCCCTCGGGACCGTGGGACGAGCAGTACTTC. The whole variable domain, filled in from reference TRBV19 and TRBJ2-7, reads DGGITQSPKYLFRKEGQNVTLSCEQNLNHDAMYWYRQDPGQGLRLIYYSQIVNDFQKGDIAEGYSVSREKKESFPLTVTSAQKNPTAFYLCASTPSGPWDEQYFGPGTRLTVT.

This clonotype occurred many times. V and J are TRBV20-1 and TRBJ1-4; 7 bases match TRBD1. In germline, CDR1 is DFQATT, CDR2 SNEGSKA (reference sequence). Unmatched junction bases numbered 15, after V lost 1 base and J lost 13 bases. CDR3 length: 15 residues. This chain's CDR3 is CSARANPGQSVRLFF. CDR3 coding DNA: TGCAGTGCTAGAGCGAATCCGGGACAGTCTGTTAGACTGTTTTTT.